Listed below are T cell receptor beta chains from one sample, sequenced in a study of graft-versus-host responses after intestinal transplantation. The assay was immunoSEQ multiplex PCR, and TCRdb's table has in-frame clones only and misses some. The data contain 25,000 or so clones, more than 85% of them singletons. The sequencing here drew on PBMCs, taken around 40 days after intestinal transplant. The receptor set was obtained from a human patient who received an intestinal transplant, so some T cells may come from the graft donor. CDR3s include the opening cysteine and the closing phenylalanine or tryptophan. Each record gives: clone size, D gene, J gene, V gene, CDR3 protein. The D gene is left open where the match is weak. Clone size is given for some rows only: seen once, a few or many times, or a class if the clone is expanded.

size: NA
D: NA
J: TRBJ2-1
V: TRBV29-1
CDR3: CSVFLTGYNEQFF

size: NA
D: NA
J: TRBJ2-1
V: TRBV27
CDR3: CASSLYLHGMQFF

size: NA
D: NA
J: TRBJ2-7
V: TRBV4-1
CDR3: CASSQAHYEQYF

size: NA
D: TRBD2
J: TRBJ2-1
V: TRBV4-1
CDR3: CASKSWTSGSAEQFF

size: NA
D: NA
J: TRBJ2-7
V: TRBV7-9
CDR3: CASSGRWGLEQYF

size: NA
D: TRBD1
J: TRBJ2-1
V: TRBV2
CDR3: CASSDLTGGSYNEQFF

size: NA
D: TRBD1
J: TRBJ1-1
V: TRBV5-1
CDR3: CASSLEGAHLNTEAFF

size: NA
D: NA
J: TRBJ1-5
V: TRBV27
CDR3: CASSLLQSNQPQHF

size: NA
D: TRBD1
J: TRBJ2-2
V: TRBV27
CDR3: CASSLLTGDTGELFF

size: NA
D: TRBD2
J: TRBJ2-3
V: TRBV9
CDR3: CASSVEVTSGSSTDTQYF

size: NA
D: NA
J: TRBJ2-1
V: TRBV11-1
CDR3: CASSLVGGSDEQFF

size: NA
D: NA
J: TRBJ2-6
V: TRBV11-1
CDR3: CASSLTAGANVLTF

size: NA
D: TRBD1
J: TRBJ1-5
V: TRBV16
CDR3: CASSQYRAGGGQPQHF

size: once
D: NA
J: TRBJ2-7
V: TRBV27
CDR3: CASSFTAPAYEQYF

size: NA
D: TRBD2
J: TRBJ2-1
V: TRBV4-2
CDR3: CASSQEDSGRNNEQFF

size: NA
D: NA
J: TRBJ2-7
V: TRBV6-5
CDR3: CASSYLGQSYEQYF

size: NA
D: TRBD2
J: TRBJ2-7
V: TRBV15
CDR3: CATSRAREGIYEQYF

size: NA
D: TRBD2
J: TRBJ2-1
V: TRBV13
CDR3: CASSLGGTSGRLYNEQFF

size: NA
D: NA
J: TRBJ1-4
V: TRBV28
CDR3: CASSSPGLQVNEKLFF

size: NA
D: NA
J: TRBJ1-3
V: TRBV5-4
CDR3: CASSQDPTEVSGNTIYF

size: NA
D: NA
J: TRBJ2-7
V: TRBV27
CDR3: CASSPVGWGYEQYF

size: NA
D: TRBD2
J: TRBJ2-3
V: TRBV11-2
CDR3: CASSLGGRELNTQYF